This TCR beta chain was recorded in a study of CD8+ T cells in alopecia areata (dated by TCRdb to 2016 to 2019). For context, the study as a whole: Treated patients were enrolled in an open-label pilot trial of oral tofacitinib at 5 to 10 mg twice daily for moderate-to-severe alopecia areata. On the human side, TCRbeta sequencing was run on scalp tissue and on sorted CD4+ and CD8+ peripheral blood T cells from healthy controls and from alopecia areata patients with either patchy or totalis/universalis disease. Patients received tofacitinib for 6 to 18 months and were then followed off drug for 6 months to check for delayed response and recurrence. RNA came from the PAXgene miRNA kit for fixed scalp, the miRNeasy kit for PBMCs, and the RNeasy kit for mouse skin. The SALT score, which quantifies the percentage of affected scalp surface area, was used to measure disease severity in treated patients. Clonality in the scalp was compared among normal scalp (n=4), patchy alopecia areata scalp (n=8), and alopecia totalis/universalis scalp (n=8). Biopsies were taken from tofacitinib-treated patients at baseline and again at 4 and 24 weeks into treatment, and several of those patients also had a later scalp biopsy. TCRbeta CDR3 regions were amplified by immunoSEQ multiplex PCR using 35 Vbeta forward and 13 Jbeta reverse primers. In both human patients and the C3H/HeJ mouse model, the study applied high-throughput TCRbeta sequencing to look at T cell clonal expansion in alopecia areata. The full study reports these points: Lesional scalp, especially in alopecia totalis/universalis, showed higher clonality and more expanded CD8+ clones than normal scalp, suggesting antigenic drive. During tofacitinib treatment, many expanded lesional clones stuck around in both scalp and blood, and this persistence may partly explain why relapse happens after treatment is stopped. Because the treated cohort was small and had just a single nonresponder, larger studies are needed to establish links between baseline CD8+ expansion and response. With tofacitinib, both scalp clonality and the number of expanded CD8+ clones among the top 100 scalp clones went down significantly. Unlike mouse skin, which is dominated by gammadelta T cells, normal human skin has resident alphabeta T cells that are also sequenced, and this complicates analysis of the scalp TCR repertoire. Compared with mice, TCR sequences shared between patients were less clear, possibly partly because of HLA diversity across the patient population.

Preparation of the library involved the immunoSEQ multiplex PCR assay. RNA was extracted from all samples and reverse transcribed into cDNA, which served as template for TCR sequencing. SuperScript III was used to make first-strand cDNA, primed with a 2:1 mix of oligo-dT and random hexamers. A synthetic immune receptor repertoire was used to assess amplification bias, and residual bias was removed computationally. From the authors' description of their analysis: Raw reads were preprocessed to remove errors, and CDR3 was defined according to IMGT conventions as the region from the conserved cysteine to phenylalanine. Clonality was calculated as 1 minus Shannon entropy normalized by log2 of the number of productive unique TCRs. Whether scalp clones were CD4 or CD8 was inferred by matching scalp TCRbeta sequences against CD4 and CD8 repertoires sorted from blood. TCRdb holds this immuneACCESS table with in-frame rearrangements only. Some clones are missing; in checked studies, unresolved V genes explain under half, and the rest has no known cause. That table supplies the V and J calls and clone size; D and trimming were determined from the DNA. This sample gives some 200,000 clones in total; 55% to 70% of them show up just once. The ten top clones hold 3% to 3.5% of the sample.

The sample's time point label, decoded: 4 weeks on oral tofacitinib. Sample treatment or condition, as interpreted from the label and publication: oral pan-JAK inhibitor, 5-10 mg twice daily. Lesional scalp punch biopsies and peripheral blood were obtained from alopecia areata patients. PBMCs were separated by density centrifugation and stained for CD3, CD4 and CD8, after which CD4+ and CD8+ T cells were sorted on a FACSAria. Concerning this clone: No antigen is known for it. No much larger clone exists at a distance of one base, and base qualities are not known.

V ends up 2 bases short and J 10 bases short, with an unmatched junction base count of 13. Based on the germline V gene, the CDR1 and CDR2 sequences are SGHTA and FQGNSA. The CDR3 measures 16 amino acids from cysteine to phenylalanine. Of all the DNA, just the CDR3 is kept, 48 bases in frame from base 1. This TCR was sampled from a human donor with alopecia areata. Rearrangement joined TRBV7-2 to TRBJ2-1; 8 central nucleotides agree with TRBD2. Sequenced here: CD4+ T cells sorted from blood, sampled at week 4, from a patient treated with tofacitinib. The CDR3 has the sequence CASSLMAGGSQGEQFF. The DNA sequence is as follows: TGTGCCAGCAGCTTAATGGCGGGGGGATCCCAAGGGGAGCAGTTCTTC.